A selection of T cell receptor beta chains follows, all from one sample in a study of shared clonotypes between healthy human individuals. TCRdb's table, derived via immunoSEQ multiplex PCR, lists solely in-frame clones and lacks some. The table has 400,000 to 500,000 clones, roughly 85% seen once; the top ten hold about 12%. The sequenced sample was PBMCs. These TCRs come from a woman aged 40 to 55 in good health. Some clones in this sample may be carry-over from other donors' samples. Both conserved end residues are part of each CDR3. The D gene is left open where the match is weak. Rows may omit the clone size; those that give it use once, few, many or a size class.

d_call	clone_size	v_call	j_call	cdr3_nt	cdr3_aa
-	-	TRBV6-4	TRBJ2-1	TGTGCCAGCAGTTTCCAGGGAGGTAGCTACAATGAGCAGTTCTTC	CASSFQGGSYNEQFF
-	few	TRBV27	TRBJ2-7	TGTGCCAGCAGTTTTGAGGGAGGAGCCTACGAGCAGTACTTC	CASSFEGGAYEQYF
TRBD2	-	TRBV7-3	TRBJ2-1	TGTGCCAGCAGCTTAGGTCTAGCGGGAGGATACAATGAGCAGTTCTTC	CASSLGLAGGYNEQFF
-	once	TRBV7-9	TRBJ2-7	TGTGCCAGCAGCCCCCGGGCGAGAGCCCACGAGCAGTACTTC	CASSPRARAHEQYF
TRBD2	-	TRBV6-1	TRBJ2-1	TGTGCCAGCAGTGAATCCCTAGCGGGAGGTCACGATGAGCAGTTCTTC	CASSESLAGGHDEQFF
-	few	TRBV9	TRBJ2-7	TGTGCCAGCAGCGTCGGGAGTTCTCCCCACGAGCAGTACTTC	CASSVGSSPHEQYF
-	-	TRBV18	TRBJ2-5	TGTGCCAGCTCACCACCAGGGGAAGAGACCCAGTACTTC	CASSPPGEETQYF
TRBD2	-	TRBV2	TRBJ2-2	TGTGCCACCGGGGGGCTAGCGGGAACCGGGGAGCTGTTTTTT	CATGGLAGTGELFF
-	-	TRBV6-1	TRBJ1-3	TGTGCCAGCAGTGAAACGGAAGGAAACACCATATATTTT	CASSETEGNTIYF
-	-	TRBV19	TRBJ2-7	TGTGCCAGTAGTATCATCCTGGGCTACGAGCAGTACTTC	CASSIILGYEQYF
TRBD2	-	TRBV10-2	TRBJ2-1	TGCGCCAGCAGACTAGCGGGAGGGCCCGGGAATGAGCAGTTCTTC	CASRLAGGPGNEQFF
-	-	TRBV7-2	TRBJ1-2	TGTGCCAGCAGCCCTCAGGGCGGCTATGGCTACACCTTC	CASSPQGGYGYTF
TRBD1	once	TRBV9	TRBJ2-3	TGTGCCAGCAGCGTAGATGCAGGGGGCGCTAGATATACGCAGTATTTT	CASSVDAGGARYTQYF
-	-	TRBV19	TRBJ1-1	TGTGCCAGTAGTATAGTAGGGGTCGGTAAGGGAGCTTTCTTT	CASSIVGVGKGAFF
TRBD1	-	TRBV15	TRBJ1-5	TGTGCCACCAGCGACGGACAGGGAATGCAGCCCCAGCATTTT	CATSDGQGMQPQHF
-	-	TRBV27	TRBJ2-2	TGTGCCAGCAGGGCCAGGGAGGTCCACACCGGGGAGCTGTTTTTT	CASRAREVHTGELFF
-	-	TRBV11-3	TRBJ2-5	TGTGCCAGCAGATTCAGGGGAGGGGAGACCCAGTACTTC	CASRFRGGETQYF
-	-	TRBV15	TRBJ1-5	TGTGCCACCAGTCCGGGGAGCAATCAGCCCCAGCATTTT	CATSPGSNQPQHF
-	few	TRBV18	TRBJ1-4	TGTGCCAGCTCACCGCTCATAAGTTTAGGGGCAACTAATGAAAAACTGTTTTTT	CASSPLISLGATNEKLFF
TRBD2	-	TRBV7-9	TRBJ2-1	TGTGCCAGCAGCTCCCTCGGGACTAGCGCCACCTACAATGAGCAGTTCTTC	CASSSLGTSATYNEQFF
TRBD2	-	TRBV27	TRBJ2-5	TGTGCCAGCAGTTTACGACGCCGGGCGGGAGATTTAGAGACCCAGTACTTC	CASSLRRRAGDLETQYF
-	few	TRBV6-6	TRBJ1-2	TGTGCCAGCAGTCCCGGGAGCGGCTACACCTTC	CASSPGSGYTF
TRBD1	-	TRBV18	TRBJ2-7	TGTGCCAGCTCACCCGGGACAGGGGGCTACGAGCAGTACTTC	CASSPGTGGYEQYF